These 14 T cell receptor beta chains were all obtained from the same sample, sequenced in a study of Ad26.COV2.S vaccination and SARS-CoV-2 variants. Assay used: immunoSEQ multiplex PCR; TCRdb lists only in-frame clones, some missing. The top ten hold more than 3.5% of the sample, which has 350,000 to 500,000 clones, about 90% seen once. Treatment described: 19 received Ad26.COV2.S at low or high dose, single or two shots; about 5 received placebo; per-sample allocation not given. At day 63 after the first vaccine or placebo injection, samples were drawn. The source material was peripheral blood, sampled in a trial of Ad26.COV2.S vaccine versus placebo. These receptors were obtained from a person between 18 and 60 years old who received the Ad26.COV2.S COVID-19 vaccine or a placebo.

The chain couples TRBV29-1 to TRBJ2-4; 7 nucleotides match TRBD1. The V segment lost 5 bases and the J segment 1 base; nucleotides outside the gene matches: 14. Germline V gene data show CDR1 as SQVTM and CDR2 as ANQGSEA. This CDR3 has 17 residues. The CDR3 bases are TGCAGCGTTTACAGGGGAGAAGAGAAAGAGGCCAAAAACATTCAGTACTTC. The encoded protein is CSVYRGEEKEAKNIQYF.

The V call is TRBV3-1 (or the pseudogene TRBV3-2), the J call TRBJ1-6, with 9 nucleotides matching TRBD1. Germline V gives CDR1 LGHDT, CDR2 YNNKEL (reference sequence). CDR3 length: 15 amino acids. V lost 5 bases to trimming and J lost 10 bases; unmatched junction nucleotides: 9. CDR3 nucleotide sequence: TGTGCCAGCAGCTCAACCACAGGGGGCGAATCACCCCTCCACTTT. Translation: CASSSTTGGESPLHF.

This sequence joins TRBV9 and TRBJ2-2, with 10 bases aligning to TRBD1. The V segment lost 0 bases and the J segment 2 bases; nucleotides outside the gene matches: 13. The CDR3 runs 20 residues. Germline CDR1 and CDR2: SGDLS and YYNGEE. In DNA, the CDR3 is TGTGCCAGCAGCGTAGGTCTCGGACAGGGGGGATTTCGTAACACCGGGGAGCTGTTTTTT. Translating it yields CASSVGLGQGGFRNTGELFF.

This clone was detected once. This chain joins TRBV19 and TRBJ2-3; 10 bases are shared with TRBD2. CDR1 LNHDA and CDR2 SQIVND come from the germline V gene (reference sequence). CDR3 length equals 14 residues. With V trimmed by 5 bases and J by 3 bases, 2 bases remained unmatched. The CDR3 is CASSVLAGTDTQYF. The CDR3 coding sequence is TGTGCCAGTAGTGTACTAGCGGGAACAGATACGCAGTATTTT.

The CDR3 DNA reads TGTGCCAGCAGTGGACAGTTTAGCAATCAGCCCCAGCATTTT. Residues: CASSGQFSNQPQHF. This chain joins TRBV3-1 (or the pseudogene TRBV3-2) and TRBJ1-5; a weak D match, TRBD1 (6 bases). In germline, CDR1 is LGHDT, CDR2 YNNKEL (reference sequence). V gave up 6 bases and J gave up 0 bases, with 9 bases separating them. The CDR3 totals 14 residues.

The chain couples TRBV29-1 to TRBJ2-1, with no clear D. The CDR3 extends over 14 amino acids. Germline lookup yields CDR1 SQVTM and CDR2 ANQGSEA. The V gene lost 3 bases and the J gene lost 2 bases, with 11 bases spanning the gap. The CDR3 sequence is CSVDWAGPYNEQFF. The CDR3, as DNA: TGCAGCGTTGACTGGGCAGGACCCTACAATGAGCAGTTCTTC.

The chain combines TRBV5-1 with TRBJ2-3; 13 positions agree with TRBD2. CDR3 size: 15 residues. Germline CDR1 is SGHRS and CDR2 is YFSETQ. V lost 5 bases and J lost 1; bases outside the gene matches: 1. CDR3 coding DNA: TGCGCCAGCAGTGGACTAGCGGGGGGCACAGATACGCAGTATTTT. It encodes CASSGLAGGTDTQYF.

V gene TRBV12-3 or TRBV12-4 combines with J gene TRBJ2-1; D is possibly TRBD2 (5 bases). Trimming shortened V by 1 base and J by 7 bases, and 5 bases separated the two germline ends. The CDR3 sequence is 12 residues long. CDR3 region: CASSLGENEQFF. CDR3 nucleotide sequence: TGTGCCAGCAGTTTAGGGGAGAATGAGCAGTTCTTC.

The chain recombines TRBV28 with TRBJ2-5; 8 bases are a match to TRBD1. V was clipped by 3 bases and J by 0 bases; unmatched bases: 6. CDR1 and CDR2 (germline): MDHEN, SYDVKM. The CDR3 is 16 residues long. In DNA, the CDR3 is TGTGCCAGCAGTTTTGGGACAGGAAGATACCAAGAGACCCAGTACTTC. It translates to CASSFGTGRYQETQYF.

Turning to this clone: This sample includes further DNA sequences coding for the same CDR3. The V gene is TRBV5-1, the J gene TRBJ2-7; D remains ambiguous. Trimming pared 0 bases from V and 3 bases from J, leaving 7 bases between. CDR3 length: 13 residues. From germline, CDR1 is SGHRS and CDR2 YFSETQ. This CDR3 reads CASSLGVGYEQYF. The CDR3 coding sequence is TGCGCCAGCAGCTTGGGGGTGGGCTACGAGCAGTACTTC. The variable domain in full, with the rest retrieved from reference TRBV5-1 and TRBJ2-7, is KAGVTQTPRYLIKTRGQQVTLSCSPISGHRSVSWYQQTPGQGLQFLFEYFSETQRNKGNFPGRFSGRQFSNSRSEMNVSTLELGDSALYLCASSLGVGYEQYFGPGTRLTVT.

V gene TRBV7-9 combines with J gene TRBJ2-1; 7 bases line up with TRBD2. The germline gives CDR1 SEHNR, CDR2 FQNEAQ (reference sequence). Trimming took 3 bases from V and 8 from J; bases not matched to a gene: 10. This CDR3 is 15 amino acids long. CDR3 sequence: CASSFMAGTTHEQFF. The CDR3 nucleotides read TGTGCCAGCAGCTTTATGGCAGGGACTACCCATGAGCAGTTCTTC.

The gene calls are TRBV6-5 and TRBJ1-4; D not resolved. Germline V gene data show CDR1 as MNHEY and CDR2 as SVGAGI. CDR3 length equals 13 residues. V lost 2 bases and J 7 bases, leaving 8 bases between the germline ends. The CDR3 nucleotides read TGTGCCAGCAGTTACGGTGCTATTGAAAAACTGTTTTTT. This encodes CASSYGAIEKLFF.

This rearrangement joins TRBV19 to TRBJ2-7; TRBD1 is a possible D gene (6 bases). In germline, CDR1 is LNHDA, CDR2 SQIVND (reference sequence). V lost 4 bases to trimming and J lost 1 base, with 11 bases between them. The CDR3 runs 14 residues. The CDR3 coding sequence is TGTGCCAGTAGTAATACAGGGTGGTCCTACGAGCAGTACTTC. It specifies CASSNTGWSYEQYF.

The gene calls are TRBV5-1 and TRBJ2-3; the D call may be TRBD1 or TRBD2 (5 bases each). The CDR3 length is 15 residues. Looked up from germline, CDR1 is SGHRS and CDR2 is YFSETQ. The V end was cut by 5 bases, the J end by 6 bases, with 19 bases between. The CDR3 DNA reads TGCGCCAGCAGGTTATCACTAGTCCCAGGGGATACGCAGTATTTT. This gives the protein CASRLSLVPGDTQYF.